These 31 T cell receptor beta chains originate from one sample sequenced in a study of OX40 agonist ivuxolimab in advanced cancers. The assay was immunoSEQ multiplex PCR, and TCRdb's table has in-frame clones only and misses some. The sample includes more than 20,000 clones, roughly three quarters of them seen just once. The specimen comprised CD4+ or CD8+ T cells sorted from blood, sampled in a trial of the OX40 agonist ivuxolimab. The receptor source for this set is an adult with an advanced solid tumor such as melanoma, head and neck, liver or kidney cancer.

This clone appeared a single time. The chain carries TRBV5-1 and TRBJ2-2; D not resolved. Germline values: CDR1 SGHRS, CDR2 YFSETQ. The CDR3 extends over 14 amino acids. V lost 4 bases and J 2 bases, leaving 9 bases between the germline ends. The CDR3 DNA reads as TGCGCCAGCAGCCCCGAGGCTAACACCGGGGAGCTGTTTTTT. Translating it yields CASSPEANTGELFF. The full variable domain, its missing parts supplied by reference TRBV5-1 and TRBJ2-2, is KAGVTQTPRYLIKTRGQQVTLSCSPISGHRSVSWYQQTPGQGLQFLFEYFSETQRNKGNFPGRFSGRQFSNSRSEMNVSTLELGDSALYLCASSPEANTGELFFGEGSRLTVL.

The gene calls are TRBV11-3 and TRBJ2-2; no firm D call. Trimming shortened V by 4 bases and J by 6 bases, and 12 bases separated the two germline ends. CDR1 is SGHNT and CDR2 is YENEEA in the germline V gene. The CDR3 contains 14 residues. The CDR3 DNA is TGTGCCAGCAGCTCCCATGCTAGGCCCGGGGAGCTGTTTTTT. Protein product: CASSSHARPGELFF.

This chain joins TRBV11-2 and TRBJ1-1; the D gene is possibly TRBD1 (5 bases). The CDR3 is 16 amino acids. Trimming took off 3 bases at V and 0 bases at J, with 14 bases between the two ends. Germline assignment: CDR1 SGHAT and CDR2 FQNNGV. For the CDR3, the DNA is TGTGCCAGCAGCTTTCGTGGGGGACCCCTGAACACTGAAGCTTTCTTT. Protein product: CASSFRGGPLNTEAFF.

DNA for the CDR3: TGCAGCGTTGTGGGCTACGGCTCCTACAATGAGCAGTTCTTC. It yields the protein CSVVGYGSYNEQFF. The gene calls are TRBV29-1 and TRBJ2-1; the D is unclear. CDR1 is SQVTM, CDR2 ANQGSEA, per germline. Trimming shortened V by 4 bases and J by 0 bases, and 10 bases separated the two germline ends. The CDR3 consists of 14 residues.

The V and J genes are TRBV12-2 and TRBJ1-2. TRBV12-2 is designated a pseudogene. The CDR3 is 14 residues long. The CDR3 DNA sequence: TGTGCCAGCAGCCCCTTGGAGGGGCCTGTTGGCTACACCTTC. It is translated as CASSPLEGPVGYTF.

The chain recombines TRBV14 with TRBJ2-7, with D perhaps TRBD1 or TRBD2 (5 bases each). Germline V CDR1 and CDR2: SGHDN, FVKESK. The CDR3 has 15 residues. V lost 4 bases, J lost 2 bases, and 15 bases lay in between. In DNA form, the CDR3 reads TGTGCCAGCAGCCCCTCAGAGGGGCTTCCCTACGAGCAGTACTTC. Encoded protein: CASSPSEGLPYEQYF.

The V and J genes are TRBV4-3 and TRBJ2-7; D is ambiguous. This CDR3 is built from 13 residues. Deletions cut 1 base from V and 2 bases from J, with 6 bases between. Germline CDR1 LGHNA, CDR2 YSLEER. The CDR3 DNA reads as TGCGCCAGCAGCCAAGGAGGCACCTACGAGCAGTACTTC. This gives the protein CASSQGGTYEQYF.

V is TRBV29-1 and J is TRBJ2-1, with 11 nucleotides matching TRBD1. The CDR3 length is 12 residues. Trimming took 6 bases from V and 6 from J; bases not matched to a gene: 1. The germline V gene encodes CDR1 SQVTM and CDR2 ANQGSEA. The CDR3 loop reads CSVGQGANEQFF. Here the CDR3 DNA reads TGCAGCGTAGGACAGGGGGCCAATGAGCAGTTCTTC.

The chain combines TRBV4-1 with TRBJ1-6; 8 positions agree with TRBD1. Germline V lookup: CDR1 MGHRA, CDR2 YSYEKL. V trimming: 4 bases; J trimming: 7 bases; junction bases outside the gene matches: 3. The CDR3 is made up of 14 amino acids. The CDR3 loop reads CASSPGQGNSPLHF. The CDR3 bases are TGCGCCAGCAGCCCCGGACAGGGAAATTCACCCCTCCACTTT.

This clone was picked up many times. The chain joins TRBV5-1 to TRBJ1-3; 10 nucleotides align to TRBD1. The V and J ends lost 4 bases and 0 bases, in that order; junction bases with no gene match: 4. CDR3 length: 16 residues. CDR1 is SGHRS, CDR2 YFSETQ, per germline. DNA of the CDR3: TGCGCCAGCAGCCTACGACAGGGGGCCTCTGGAAACACCATATATTTT. Amino acids: CASSLRQGASGNTIYF.

This clone was detected only once. The V call is TRBV6-9, the J call TRBJ2-7; D ambiguous. V was clipped by 3 bases and J by 7 bases, with 13 bases between them. Germline V gives CDR1 MNHGY, CDR2 SVAAGI. This CDR3 has 13 amino acids. In nucleotides, the CDR3 is TGTGCCAGCAGTTACTCGCCCCGGGCGGAGCAGTACTTC. This encodes CASSYSPRAEQYF.

The genes are TRBV15 and TRBJ1-2, with 9 bases fitting TRBD1. The CDR3 totals 14 residues. With 6 bases clipped from V and 1 base from J, the junction kept 3 bases outside the gene matches. Germline V gives CDR1 LNHNV, CDR2 YYDKDF (reference sequence). Here the CDR3 reads CATSVDRGNYGYTF. CDR3 sequence (DNA): TGTGCCACCAGTGTGGACAGGGGTAACTATGGCTACACCTTC.

V and J are TRBV6-5 and TRBJ2-7, with D possibly being TRBD2 (5 bases). The ends were cut back, 5 bases at V and 7 bases at J, with 15 bases in the middle. CDR3 size: 13 residues. CDR1 is MNHEY and CDR2 is SVGAGI in the germline V gene. The DNA for the CDR3 is TGTGCCAGCAGTAAACGGGGTGGCGTAGAGCAGTACTTC. It encodes CASSKRGGVEQYF.

This chain uses TRBV6-4 with TRBJ2-5; possibly TRBD2 for D (7 bases). This CDR3 has 14 amino acids. Germline CDR1 and CDR2: MRHNA and SNTAGT. Trimming stripped 6 bases from V and 0 bases from J, with 11 bases between. The CDR3 DNA sequence: TGTGCCAGCAGGGGGGGGGCCCACCAAGAGACCCAGTACTTC. Translation: CASRGGAHQETQYF.

This sequence joins TRBV19 and TRBJ1-2, with D possibly TRBD1 on 5 matching bases. There are 13 residues in the CDR3. Trimming removed 5 bases at V and 4 bases at J, with 11 bases between. Germline V gene sequence: CDR1 LNHDA, CDR2 SQIVND (reference sequence). The CDR3 nucleotides read TGTGCCAGTAGTCAGGGTCAGGTCTATGGCTACACCTTC. It is translated as CASSQGQVYGYTF.

This chain links TRBV6-1 with TRBJ1-1; weak D call: TRBD1 (6 bases). CDR1 MNHNS and CDR2 SASEGT come from the germline V gene. The length of the CDR3 is 15 residues. V was cut by 6 bases and J by 5 bases, with 19 bases left in between. For the CDR3, the DNA is TGTGCCAGCAGGGGTGACAGGACTAGGCGGACTGAAGCTTTCTTT. Amino acid sequence: CASRGDRTRRTEAFF.

V gene TRBV27 combines with J gene TRBJ1-5; D not resolved. From germline, CDR1 is MNHEY and CDR2 SMNVEV (reference sequence). The CDR3 extends over 15 amino acids. V gave up 3 bases and J gave up 1 base, with 10 bases separating them. The CDR3 protein is CASSLGELSNQPQHF. As DNA, the CDR3 is TGTGCCAGCAGTTTGGGAGAGCTGAGCAATCAGCCCCAGCATTTT.

This chain links TRBV28 with TRBJ2-1; 8 positions match TRBD1. The CDR3 consists of 14 residues. The germline V gene has CDR1 MDHEN and CDR2 SYDVKM. V was pared by 5 bases and J by 7 bases, with 7 bases of the junction left unmatched. CDR3 region: CASSPQDRVNEQFF. The CDR3 bases are TGTGCCAGCAGTCCACAGGACAGGGTAAATGAGCAGTTCTTC.

The chain carries TRBV5-4 and TRBJ2-2, with a weak D call TRBD1 (5 bases). The CDR3 is 15 residues long. Germline values: CDR1 SGHNT, CDR2 YYREEE (reference sequence). V dropped 2 bases and J dropped 0 bases, with 8 bases sitting between them. CDR3 sequence: CASSFDRSNTGELFF. CDR3 coding DNA: TGTGCCAGCAGCTTCGACAGATCGAACACCGGGGAGCTGTTTTTT.

This chain uses TRBV6-1 with TRBJ1-2, with D possibly matching TRBD1 (5 bases). CDR3 length: 14 residues. The germline gives CDR1 MNHNS, CDR2 SASEGT. V lost 0 bases and J 4 bases, leaving 9 bases between the germline ends. As DNA, the CDR3 is TGTGCCAGCAGTGAAGCGGGACGGCTCTATGGCTACACCTTC. Its translation is CASSEAGRLYGYTF.

The V gene is TRBV5-1, the J gene TRBJ2-5; tentatively, D is TRBD1 or TRBD2 (5 bases each). Germline assignment: CDR1 SGHRS and CDR2 YFSETQ. Trimming shortened V by 4 bases and J by 1 base, and 20 bases separated the two germline ends. The CDR3 is 17 amino acids. CDR3 in DNA: TGCGCCAGCAGCCCCCCCACAGGACTGCGATTCCAAGAGACCCAGTACTTC. It encodes CASSPPTGLRFQETQYF.

The V and J genes are TRBV28 and TRBJ1-3; no definite D call. CDR3 length: 16 amino acids. Trimming took 1 base from V and 0 from J, leaving 10 bases between them. CDR1 MDHEN and CDR2 SYDVKM come from the germline V gene. CDR3 sequence (DNA): TGTGCCAGCAGTTTATCTTACGGAGACTCTGGAAACACCATATATTTT. Translation: CASSLSYGDSGNTIYF.

This clone was counted only a few times. V gene TRBV27 combines with J gene TRBJ2-3; D is undetermined. The CDR3 is made up of 11 amino acids. Germline loops: CDR1 MNHEY, CDR2 SMNVEV (reference sequence). The ends were cut back, 6 bases at V and 5 bases at J, with 6 bases in the middle. Here the CDR3 reads CASRFGDTQYF. The CDR3 DNA reads as TGTGCCAGCAGATTCGGAGATACGCAGTATTTT.

The chain couples TRBV11-3 to TRBJ2-3; D possibly corresponds to TRBD2 (6 bases). This CDR3 is built from 16 residues. V lost 5 bases and J lost 0, with 15 bases in between. Germline CDR1 and CDR2: SGHNT and YENEEA. The CDR3 nucleotides read TGTGCCAGCAGCGCTCGGGACTCCCATAGCACAGATACGCAGTATTTT. Translated, it gives CASSARDSHSTDTQYF.

In its sample, this clone was seen a few times. CDR3 coding DNA: TGTGCCAGCAGTTTATTAGGCGAAATGAACACTGAAGCTTTCTTT. Translating gives CASSLLGEMNTEAFF. The genes are TRBV27 and TRBJ1-1, with D uncertain. The germline V gene has CDR1 MNHEY and CDR2 SMNVEV (reference sequence). CDR3 length: 15 amino acids. Trimming left V 1 base short and J 0 bases short, with 9 bases between.

By frequency in the sample, this clone is medium-sized. The V and J genes are TRBV5-1 and TRBJ2-5; D unclear. V lost 0 bases and J 1 base, leaving 10 bases between the germline ends. The CDR3 totals 15 residues. Per the germline V gene, CDR1 is SGHRS and CDR2 is YFSETQ. CDR3 bases: TGCGCCAGCAGCTTGGTTGGAAGCGCCCAAGAGACCCAGTACTTC. Translating gives CASSLVGSAQETQYF. The variable domain in full, with the rest retrieved from reference TRBV5-1 and TRBJ2-5, is KAGVTQTPRYLIKTRGQQVTLSCSPISGHRSVSWYQQTPGQGLQFLFEYFSETQRNKGNFPGRFSGRQFSNSRSEMNVSTLELGDSALYLCASSLVGSAQETQYFGPGTRLLVL.

The V call is TRBV7-9, the J call TRBJ2-1; 9 bases match TRBD2. This CDR3 region has 15 residues. From germline, CDR1 is SEHNR and CDR2 FQNEAQ (reference sequence). J was trimmed by 9 bases and V by 7 bases; bases with no gene match: 13. CDR3 DNA: TGTGCCAGCACCCCCGTTGGCGGGGGGGCCAGTGAGCAGTTCTTC. It translates to CASTPVGGGASEQFF.

The chain uses TRBV7-2 and TRBJ2-5; tentative D call: TRBD1 (5 bases). Germline CDR1 SGHTA, CDR2 FQGNSA. Trimming left V 5 bases short and J 2 bases short, with 24 bases between. The CDR3 is 18 residues long. The CDR3 nucleotides are TGTGCCAGCAGCCCCTGGGGCGGTCTGGATTTGGGGCAAGAGACCCAGTACTTC. Translating gives CASSPWGGLDLGQETQYF.

The chain employs TRBV13 and TRBJ2-1; 9 bases map to TRBD1. Trimming at V came to 4 bases and at J to 5 bases, leaving 15 bases not matched to a gene. From germline, CDR1 is PRHDT and CDR2 FYEKMQ (reference sequence). The CDR3 runs to 18 residues. As DNA, the CDR3 is TGTGCCAGCAGCTCCGCCGACCTGGGACAGGGTGCTCACAATGAGCAGTTCTTC. Residues: CASSSADLGQGAHNEQFF.

CDR3 coding DNA: TGTGCCAGCACCCGAGACGGCTATGGGGTCTATGGCTACACCTTC. Residues: CASTRDGYGVYGYTF. The chain couples TRBV27 to TRBJ1-2; no clear D gene. The V gene's germline CDR1 is MNHEY and CDR2 SMNVEV (reference sequence). CDR3 length equals 15 residues. Between the trimmed V and J ends, which lost 7 bases and 4 bases, there was a span of 19 bases.

This chain joins TRBV19 and TRBJ1-5; the match to TRBD1 covers 7 bases. Germline V lookup: CDR1 LNHDA, CDR2 SQIVND (reference sequence). There are 14 residues in the CDR3. Trimming at V came to 3 bases and at J to 5 bases, leaving 4 bases not matched to a gene. The CDR3 nucleotides are TGTGCCAGTAGTATGACAGGGAACCATCAGCCCCAGCATTTT. Its protein product is CASSMTGNHQPQHF.